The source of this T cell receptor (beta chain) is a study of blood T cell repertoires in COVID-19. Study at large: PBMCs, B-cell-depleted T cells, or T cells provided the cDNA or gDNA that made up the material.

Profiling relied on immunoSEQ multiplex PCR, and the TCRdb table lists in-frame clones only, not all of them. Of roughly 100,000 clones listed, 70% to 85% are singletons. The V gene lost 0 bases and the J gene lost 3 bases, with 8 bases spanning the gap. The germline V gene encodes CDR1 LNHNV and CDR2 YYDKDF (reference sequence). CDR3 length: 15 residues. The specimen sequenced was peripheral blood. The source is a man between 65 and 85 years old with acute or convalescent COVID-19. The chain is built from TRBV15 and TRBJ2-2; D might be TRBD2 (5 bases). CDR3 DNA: TGTGCCACCAGCAGAGAAGCGGCAGACACCGGGGAGCTGTTTTTT. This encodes CATSREAADTGELFF.